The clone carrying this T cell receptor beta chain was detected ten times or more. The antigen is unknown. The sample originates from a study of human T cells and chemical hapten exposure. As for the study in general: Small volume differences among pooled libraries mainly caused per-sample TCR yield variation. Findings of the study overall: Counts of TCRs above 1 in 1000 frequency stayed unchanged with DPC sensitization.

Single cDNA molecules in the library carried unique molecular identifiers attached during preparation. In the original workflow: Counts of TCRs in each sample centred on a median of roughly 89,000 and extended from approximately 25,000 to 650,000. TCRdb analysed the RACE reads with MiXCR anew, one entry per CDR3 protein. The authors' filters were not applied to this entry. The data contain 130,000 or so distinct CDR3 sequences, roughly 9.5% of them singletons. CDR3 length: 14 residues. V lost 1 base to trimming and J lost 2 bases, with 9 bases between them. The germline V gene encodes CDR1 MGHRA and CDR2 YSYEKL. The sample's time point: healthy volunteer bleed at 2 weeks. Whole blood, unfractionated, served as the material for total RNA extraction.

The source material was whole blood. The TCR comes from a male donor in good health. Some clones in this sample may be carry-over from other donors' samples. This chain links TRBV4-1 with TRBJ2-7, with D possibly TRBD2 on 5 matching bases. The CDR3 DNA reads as TGCGCCAGCAGCCAAGGCGCGGGCCCCTACGAGCAGTACTTC. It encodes CASSQGAGPYEQYF.